The 6 T cell receptor beta chains given below trace back to one sample, sequenced in a study of PD-L1 blockade in urothelial cancer. Profiling relied on immunoSEQ multiplex PCR, and the TCRdb table lists in-frame clones only, not all of them. The top ten hold around 1.5% of the sample, which has tens of thousands of clones, 90% seen once. Time point specified: pretreatment peripheral blood. Material: PBMCs, obtained around atezolizumab (anti-PD-L1) treatment. These receptors were collected from a man between 60 and 75 years old with urothelial cancer.

The rearrangement joins TRBV5-1 to TRBJ2-3, with 9 bases lining up with TRBD2. CDR3 length: 14 residues. Germline V lookup: CDR1 SGHRS, CDR2 YFSETQ. The V gene end was trimmed by 3 bases and the J gene end by 5 bases; junction bases not matched to a gene: 4. The CDR3 region has the DNA TGCGCCAGCAGCTCCCTAGCGGGGCGAGATACGCAGTATTTT. Amino acids: CASSSLAGRDTQYF.

The chain links TRBV18 to TRBJ2-1, with 14 bases lining up with TRBD2. CDR3 length: 21 residues. With 3 bases clipped from V and 5 bases from J, the junction kept 18 bases outside the gene matches. CDR1 and CDR2 (germline): KGHSH, LQKENI. The CDR3 spells CASSPSLVFGTSGSYNNEQFF. In DNA form, the CDR3 reads TGTGCCAGCTCACCGAGTTTAGTTTTTGGGACTAGCGGGAGTTACAACAATGAGCAGTTCTTC. The entire variable domain, with the rest obtained from reference TRBV18 and TRBJ2-1, is as follows: NAGVMQNPRHLVRRRGQEARLRCSPMKGHSHVYWYRQLPEEGLKFMVYLQKENIIDESGMPKERFSAEFPKEGPSILRIQQVVRGDSAAYFCASSPSLVFGTSGSYNNEQFFGPGTRLTVL.

The chain recombines TRBV27 with TRBJ2-3, with D hard to call. V was clipped by 6 bases and J by 1 base, with 11 bases between them. The CDR3 length is 14 residues. Germline V gene data show CDR1 as MNHEY and CDR2 as SMNVEV (reference sequence). CDR3 sequence (DNA): TGTGCCAGCAGGACCGACATGGGCACAGATACGCAGTATTTT. Translating gives CASRTDMGTDTQYF.

V gene TRBV5-6 combines with J gene TRBJ2-7, with TRBD2 identical over 12 bases. V dropped 1 base and J dropped 4; count of bases not matched to a gene: 6. Germline V gene lookup returns CDR1 SGHDT and CDR2 YYEEEE. CDR3 size: 16 residues. CDR3 bases: TGTGCCAGCAGCTTGATCCTAGCGGGAGGGCCTTACGAGCAGTACTTC. Translating it yields CASSLILAGGPYEQYF.

The gene calls are TRBV11-2 and TRBJ2-1; maybe TRBD1 (6 bases). The CDR3 is 13 residues long. CDR1 SGHAT and CDR2 FQNNGV come from the germline V gene. V shed 1 base and J shed 9 bases, with 10 bases lying between them. For the CDR3, the DNA is TGTGCCAGCAGCTTAGGGGGGCCCACTGAGCAGTTCTTC. This encodes CASSLGGPTEQFF.

The chain uses TRBV4-1 and TRBJ2-7; 9 nucleotides line up with TRBD2. The CDR3 is 17 amino acids. V lost 3 bases, J lost 7 bases, and 16 bases stayed unmatched. CDR1 is MGHRA, CDR2 YSYEKL, per germline. As DNA, the CDR3 is TGCGCCAGCAGCCACCTACTTGCCAGCGGGGGGAAATGGGAGCAGTACTTC. It encodes CASSHLLASGGKWEQYF.